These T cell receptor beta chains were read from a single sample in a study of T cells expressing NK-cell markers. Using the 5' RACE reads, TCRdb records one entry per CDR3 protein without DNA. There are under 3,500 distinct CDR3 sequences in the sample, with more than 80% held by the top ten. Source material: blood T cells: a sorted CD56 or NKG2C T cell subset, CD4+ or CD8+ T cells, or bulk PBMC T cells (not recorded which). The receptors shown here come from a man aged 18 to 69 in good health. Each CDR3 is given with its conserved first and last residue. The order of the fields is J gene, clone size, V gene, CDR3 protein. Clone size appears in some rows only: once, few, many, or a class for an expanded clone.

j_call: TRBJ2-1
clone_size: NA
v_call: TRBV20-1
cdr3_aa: CSARVRGKYNEQFF

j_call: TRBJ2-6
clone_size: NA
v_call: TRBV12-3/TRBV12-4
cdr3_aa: CASSLILRGGVFSSGANVLTF

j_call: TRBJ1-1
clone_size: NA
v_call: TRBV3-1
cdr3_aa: CASSQPGVMTEAFF

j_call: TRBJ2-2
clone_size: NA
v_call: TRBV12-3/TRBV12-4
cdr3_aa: CASSRSNTGELFF

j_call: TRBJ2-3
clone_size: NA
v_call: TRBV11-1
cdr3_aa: CASSFNGAPDTQYF

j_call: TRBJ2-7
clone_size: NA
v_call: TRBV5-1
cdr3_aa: CASSLGGAVYEQYF

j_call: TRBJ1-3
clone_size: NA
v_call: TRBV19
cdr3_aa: CATRRDRISSAGNTIYF

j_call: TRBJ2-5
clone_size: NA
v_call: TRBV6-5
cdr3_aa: CASSSDWETQYF

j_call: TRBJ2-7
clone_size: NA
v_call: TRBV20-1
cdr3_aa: CSAIDRDSSYEQYF

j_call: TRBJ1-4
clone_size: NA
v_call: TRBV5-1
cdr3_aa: CASSLGPPEKLFF

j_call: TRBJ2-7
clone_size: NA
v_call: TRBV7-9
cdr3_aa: CASSLSLAGAVDEQYF

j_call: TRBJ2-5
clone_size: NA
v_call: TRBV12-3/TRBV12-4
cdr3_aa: CASSSTGHQETQYF

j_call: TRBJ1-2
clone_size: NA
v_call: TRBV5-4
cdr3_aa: CASSQQGANYGYTF

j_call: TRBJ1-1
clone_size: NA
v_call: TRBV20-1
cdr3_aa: CSASRGNTEAFF

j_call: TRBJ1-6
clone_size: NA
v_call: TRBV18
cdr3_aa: CASSPPNRGQRSPLHF

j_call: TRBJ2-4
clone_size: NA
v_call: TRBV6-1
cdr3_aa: CASSQTGSGIQYF

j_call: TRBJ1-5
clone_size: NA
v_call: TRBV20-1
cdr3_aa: CSARDWGGSNQPQHF

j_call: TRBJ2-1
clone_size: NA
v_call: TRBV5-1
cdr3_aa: CASRGTSNNEQFF

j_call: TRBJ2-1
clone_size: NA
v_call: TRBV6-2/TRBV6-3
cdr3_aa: CASSYSPGDHPYNEQFF

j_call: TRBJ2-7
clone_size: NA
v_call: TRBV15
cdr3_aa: CATSRAHYEQYF

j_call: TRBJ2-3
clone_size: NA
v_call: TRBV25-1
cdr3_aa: CASVRGGRKDTQYF

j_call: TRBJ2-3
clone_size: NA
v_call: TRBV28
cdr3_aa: CASSSPGATSTDTQYF

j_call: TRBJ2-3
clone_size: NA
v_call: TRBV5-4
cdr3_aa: CASSLSITPKADTQYF

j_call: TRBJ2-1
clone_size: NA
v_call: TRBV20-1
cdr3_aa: CSARALADHEQFF

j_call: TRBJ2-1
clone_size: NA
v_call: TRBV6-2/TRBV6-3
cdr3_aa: CASSYYRYNEQFF

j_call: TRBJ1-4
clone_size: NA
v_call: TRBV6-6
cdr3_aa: CASRDDRSEKLFF

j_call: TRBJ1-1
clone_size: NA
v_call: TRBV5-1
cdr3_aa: CASSLAARGATEAFF

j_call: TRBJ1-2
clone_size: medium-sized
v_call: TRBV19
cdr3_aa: CASSTPLLQGRRDYTF

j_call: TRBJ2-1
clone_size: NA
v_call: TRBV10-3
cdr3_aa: CAISEGNEQFF

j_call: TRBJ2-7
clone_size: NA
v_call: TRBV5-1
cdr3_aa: CASSPDRHEQYF

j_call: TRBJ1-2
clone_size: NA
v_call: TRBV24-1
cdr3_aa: CATSVAGNDGYTF

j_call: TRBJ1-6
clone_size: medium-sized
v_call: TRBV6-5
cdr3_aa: CASSYSKTGGIYNSPLHF

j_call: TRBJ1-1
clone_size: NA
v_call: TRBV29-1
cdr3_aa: CSVEGPGGGAFF

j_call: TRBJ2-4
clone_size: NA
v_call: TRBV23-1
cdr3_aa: CASSQSNGDRNIQYF

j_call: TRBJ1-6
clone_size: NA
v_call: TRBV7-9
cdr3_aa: CASSLEVGPLHF

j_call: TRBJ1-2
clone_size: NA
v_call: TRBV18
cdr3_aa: CASSPPTETGLGYTF

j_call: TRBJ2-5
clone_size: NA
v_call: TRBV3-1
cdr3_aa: CASSQDASGKTQYF

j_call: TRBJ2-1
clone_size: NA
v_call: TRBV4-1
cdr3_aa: CASSQLRAESPYNEQFF